One sample yielded the 2 T cell receptor beta chains listed below, sequenced in a study of blood T cell repertoires in COVID-19 (dated by TCRdb to 2020 to 2022). The library was built by means of the immunoSEQ multiplex PCR assay. Held by TCRdb, this immuneACCESS table contains in-frame sequences only and omits some clones. Under half of the omission traces to an unresolved V gene where checked; the cause of the rest is unknown. This sample lists some 230,000 clones; approximately 84% were detected once. The leading ten clones occupy about 0.93% of the sample. Sequences were obtained from peripheral blood. Every receptor here comes from a man between 40 and 49 years old with acute or convalescent COVID-19.

This chain links TRBV28 with TRBJ1-2, with 11 bases identical to TRBD1. V lost 1 base to trimming and J lost 8 bases; unmatched junction nucleotides: 6. CDR1 is MDHEN and CDR2 is SYDVKM in the germline V gene. The CDR3 contains 15 residues. The CDR3 sequence: CASSLFGQGARGYTF. The DNA of the CDR3 is TGTGCCAGCAGTTTATTCGGACAGGGGGCGCGGGGCTACACCTTC.

The V and J genes are TRBV27 and TRBJ1-2; TRBD1 agrees at 8 bases. The germline V gene has CDR1 MNHEY and CDR2 SMNVEV (reference sequence). There are 15 residues in the CDR3. V dropped 3 bases and J dropped 3; count of bases not matched to a gene: 6. In DNA form, the CDR3 reads TGTGCCAGCAGTTTTGGGACAGGTTTGGACTATGGCTACACCTTC. It encodes CASSFGTGLDYGYTF.